This T cell receptor beta chain was identified during a study of tumor and adjacent non-tumor tissue in lung cancer. For the study at large: Each sample yielded 3.9 million or so productive TCRbeta reads on average.

The CDR3 runs 15 residues. Germline V lookup: CDR1 SGHAT, CDR2 FQNNGV. Study findings and constraints: Higher tumor TCR diversity was associated with shorter survival. Normal lung showed higher cumulative top 100 clone frequency than tumor.

The library came from three nested PCR rounds adapted from ARM-PCR protocols. TCRdb reprocessed the multiplex PCR reads via MiXCR and lists one record per CDR3 protein. There are over 130,000 distinct CDR3 sequences in the sample; approximately 72% occur only once, and roughly 18% lies in the top ten. This sample's RNA came from whole unsorted tissue. Points on this clonotype: Antigen specificity is unknown. Since the CDR3 does not end with the conserved phenylalanine or tryptophan, this likely comes from a read error.

The TCR was taken from a man in his 60s with small cell lung cancer. Specimen: lung tumor tissue. The V call is TRBV11-2, the J call TRBJ2-3; weak D call: TRBD2 (5 bases). This CDR3 reads CAISPALASPDTQYL. CDR3 DNA: TGTGCCATCAGCCCGGCGCTAGCAAGCCCAGATACGCAGTATCTT.